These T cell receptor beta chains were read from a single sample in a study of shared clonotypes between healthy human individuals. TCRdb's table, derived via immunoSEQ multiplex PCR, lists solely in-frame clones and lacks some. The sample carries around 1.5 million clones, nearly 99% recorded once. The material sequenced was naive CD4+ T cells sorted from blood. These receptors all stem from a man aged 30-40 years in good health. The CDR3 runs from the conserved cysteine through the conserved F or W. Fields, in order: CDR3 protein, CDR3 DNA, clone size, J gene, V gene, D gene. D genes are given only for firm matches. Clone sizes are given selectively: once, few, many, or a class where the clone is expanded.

CDR3 protein: CASSPIKTVSSYEQYF; CDR3 DNA: TGTGCCAGCTCACCGATTAAGACAGTCAGCTCCTACGAGCAGTACTTC; clone size: .; J gene: TRBJ2-7; V gene: TRBV18; D gene: .
CDR3 protein: CASSLTGGGQPQHF; CDR3 DNA: TGTGCCAGCAGCTTAACAGGGGGCGGCCAGCCCCAGCATTTT; clone size: .; J gene: TRBJ1-5; V gene: TRBV5-6; D gene: TRBD1
CDR3 protein: CASSLTGRGGTWESNQPQHF; CDR3 DNA: TGTGCCAGCAGCTTAACCGGTCGGGGGGGGACCTGGGAAAGCAATCAGCCCCAGCATTTT; clone size: .; J gene: TRBJ1-5; V gene: TRBV5-4; D gene: .
CDR3 protein: CASSQERWPDTQYF; CDR3 DNA: TGTGCCAGCAGCCAAGAGAGGTGGCCAGATACGCAGTATTTT; clone size: .; J gene: TRBJ2-3; V gene: TRBV4-2; D gene: .
CDR3 protein: CASSESRGSRGSYNEQFF; CDR3 DNA: TGCGCCAGCAGTGAGTCTCGGGGCTCCCGGGGCTCCTACAATGAGCAGTTCTTC; clone size: .; J gene: TRBJ2-1; V gene: TRBV10-1; D gene: .
CDR3 protein: CASRIDLTSDTGELFF; CDR3 DNA: TGTGCCAGCAGAATTGACTTAACCTCGGACACCGGGGAGCTGTTTTTT; clone size: .; J gene: TRBJ2-2; V gene: TRBV7-2; D gene: .
CDR3 protein: CASSEARGRLNTDTQYF; CDR3 DNA: TGTGCCAGCAGTGAAGCCCGGGGACGGCTGAACACAGATACGCAGTATTTT; clone size: .; J gene: TRBJ2-3; V gene: TRBV25-1; D gene: .
CDR3 protein: CASSEPSWDRSYEQYF; CDR3 DNA: TGTGCCAGCAGTGAACCCTCATGGGACAGATCCTACGAGCAGTACTTC; clone size: .; J gene: TRBJ2-7; V gene: TRBV6-1; D gene: TRBD1
CDR3 protein: CASYRSVLAGGGFEQFF; CDR3 DNA: TGCGCCAGCTATCGCTCCGTTCTAGCGGGAGGCGGGTTTGAGCAGTTCTTC; clone size: once; J gene: TRBJ2-1; V gene: TRBV5-1; D gene: TRBD2
CDR3 protein: CASSYRSSGELFF; CDR3 DNA: TGTGCCAGCAGTTACAGGTCCTCCGGGGAGCTGTTTTTT; clone size: .; J gene: TRBJ2-2; V gene: TRBV11-3; D gene: .
CDR3 protein: CASSYTPRHQTGELFF; CDR3 DNA: TGTGCCAGCAGTTACACCCCTCGCCACCAAACCGGGGAGCTGTTTTTT; clone size: .; J gene: TRBJ2-2; V gene: TRBV6-5; D gene: .
CDR3 protein: CAGQQGSSYNEQFF; CDR3 DNA: TGTGCCGGCCAACAGGGCAGCTCCTACAATGAGCAGTTCTTC; clone size: .; J gene: TRBJ2-1; V gene: TRBV7-9; D gene: .
CDR3 protein: CASSQFRLVFGELFF; CDR3 DNA: TGTGCCAGCAGCCAATTCCGGTTGGTGTTCGGGGAGCTGTTTTTT; clone size: once; J gene: TRBJ2-2; V gene: TRBV16; D gene: .
CDR3 protein: CASSHGLGSYEQYF; CDR3 DNA: TGTGCCAGCAGCCACGGACTAGGGTCCTACGAGCAGTACTTC; clone size: .; J gene: TRBJ2-7; V gene: TRBV4-2; D gene: TRBD2
CDR3 protein: CASSQLDFFGGDNEQFF; CDR3 DNA: TGTGCCAGCTCACAACTGGATTTCTTTGGCGGGGACAATGAGCAGTTCTTC; clone size: .; J gene: TRBJ2-1; V gene: TRBV18; D gene: .
CDR3 protein: CASTRRRDEQYF; CDR3 DNA: TGTGCCAGCACCCGGCGAAGGGACGAGCAGTACTTC; clone size: .; J gene: TRBJ2-7; V gene: TRBV2; D gene: .
CDR3 protein: CASSNRRDSGQGYTF; CDR3 DNA: TGTGCCAGCAGCAACCGCAGGGACTCCGGTCAGGGCTACACCTTC; clone size: .; J gene: TRBJ1-2; V gene: TRBV6-6; D gene: .
CDR3 protein: CASSEAGTHTGTSGRVAYF; CDR3 DNA: TGTGCCAGCAGTGAGGCCGGGACACATACCGGGACTAGCGGGAGGGTCGCGTACTTC; clone size: .; J gene: TRBJ2-7; V gene: TRBV6-1; D gene: TRBD2
CDR3 protein: CASSVTQRQSGGEQFF; CDR3 DNA: TGTGCCAGCAGCGTAACCCAGCGGCAGTCTGGCGGTGAGCAGTTCTTC; clone size: .; J gene: TRBJ2-1; V gene: TRBV9; D gene: .
CDR3 protein: CASSLQGAGYNEQFF; CDR3 DNA: TGTGCCAGCAGCTTACAGGGGGCGGGCTACAATGAGCAGTTCTTC; clone size: .; J gene: TRBJ2-1; V gene: TRBV11-2; D gene: TRBD1
CDR3 protein: CASKSHRGSSYNEQFF; CDR3 DNA: TGTGCCAGCAAATCACACAGGGGGAGCTCCTACAATGAGCAGTTCTTC; clone size: .; J gene: TRBJ2-1; V gene: TRBV28; D gene: TRBD1
CDR3 protein: CASSSGTSGSDEQYF; CDR3 DNA: TGTGCCAGCAGCTCCGGGACTAGCGGCTCCGACGAGCAGTACTTC; clone size: .; J gene: TRBJ2-7; V gene: TRBV7-9; D gene: TRBD2
CDR3 protein: CASSSSQGAWQPQHF; CDR3 DNA: TGTGCCAGCAGTTCATCCCAGGGGGCTTGGCAGCCCCAGCATTTT; clone size: .; J gene: TRBJ1-5; V gene: TRBV6-5; D gene: TRBD1
CDR3 protein: CASTLLGGAYNEQFF; CDR3 DNA: TGTGCCAGCACCCTTCTCGGGGGAGCTTACAATGAGCAGTTCTTC; clone size: .; J gene: TRBJ2-1; V gene: TRBV7-8; D gene: .
CDR3 protein: CASFPTGGHTEAFF; CDR3 DNA: TGCGCCAGCTTCCCTACAGGGGGCCACACTGAAGCTTTCTTT; clone size: .; J gene: TRBJ1-1; V gene: TRBV5-1; D gene: TRBD1
CDR3 protein: CASSVTLSGGTYEQYF; CDR3 DNA: TGCGCCAGCAGCGTAACCTTGAGCGGGGGGACCTACGAGCAGTACTTC; clone size: .; J gene: TRBJ2-7; V gene: TRBV5-1; D gene: TRBD2
CDR3 protein: CASSYRSTISGNEQFF; CDR3 DNA: TGTGCCAGCAGTTACAGGAGTACCATTTCGGGCAATGAGCAGTTCTTC; clone size: .; J gene: TRBJ2-1; V gene: TRBV6-5; D gene: .
CDR3 protein: CARASMRGFHEQYF; CDR3 DNA: TGTGCCAGAGCCTCCATGAGGGGGTTCCACGAGCAGTACTTC; clone size: .; J gene: TRBJ2-7; V gene: TRBV6-4; D gene: .
CDR3 protein: CATSRGQGNYGYTF; CDR3 DNA: TGTGCCACCAGCAGGGGGCAGGGAAACTATGGCTACACCTTC; clone size: .; J gene: TRBJ1-2; V gene: TRBV15; D gene: .
CDR3 protein: CASSLNRGRADGELFF; CDR3 DNA: TGTGCCAGCAGCTTAAATCGAGGCAGGGCGGACGGGGAGCTGTTTTTT; clone size: .; J gene: TRBJ2-2; V gene: TRBV5-8; D gene: .
CDR3 protein: CASSPTGNADTQYF; CDR3 DNA: TGTGCCAGCTCACCAACGGGTAACGCAGATACGCAGTATTTT; clone size: .; J gene: TRBJ2-3; V gene: TRBV18; D gene: .
CDR3 protein: CASSVERVETQYF; CDR3 DNA: TGTGCCAGCAGTGTTGAACGGGTTGAGACCCAGTACTTC; clone size: .; J gene: TRBJ2-5; V gene: TRBV25-1; D gene: .
CDR3 protein: CASSDRERQANEQYF; CDR3 DNA: TGTGCCAGCAGTGACAGGGAACGTCAGGCTAACGAGCAGTACTTC; clone size: .; J gene: TRBJ2-7; V gene: TRBV2; D gene: .
CDR3 protein: CSVGNTGELFF; CDR3 DNA: TGCAGCGTGGGGAACACCGGGGAGCTGTTTTTT; clone size: .; J gene: TRBJ2-2; V gene: TRBV29-1; D gene: .
CDR3 protein: CASSSPGQQFRTDTQYF; CDR3 DNA: TGTGCCAGCAGCAGCCCTGGACAGCAGTTTCGCACAGATACGCAGTATTTT; clone size: .; J gene: TRBJ2-3; V gene: TRBV5-4; D gene: .
CDR3 protein: CASSFGTGAYEQYF; CDR3 DNA: TGTGCCAGCAGCTTCGGGACAGGAGCTTACGAGCAGTACTTC; clone size: once; J gene: TRBJ2-7; V gene: TRBV5-8; D gene: TRBD1
CDR3 protein: CASTLGRKSTDTQYF; CDR3 DNA: TGTGCCAGCACCCTGGGGCGGAAGAGCACAGATACGCAGTATTTT; clone size: .; J gene: TRBJ2-3; V gene: TRBV9; D gene: .
CDR3 protein: CASSLEIFKAIQDYGYTF; CDR3 DNA: TGTGCCAGCAGCTTAGAAATCTTTAAGGCTATCCAAGACTATGGCTACACCTTC; clone size: .; J gene: TRBJ1-2; V gene: TRBV7-8; D gene: .
CDR3 protein: CASSKLTSGTYEQYF; CDR3 DNA: TGCGCCAGCAGTAAGTTGACTAGCGGTACCTACGAGCAGTACTTC; clone size: .; J gene: TRBJ2-7; V gene: TRBV4-1; D gene: TRBD2
CDR3 protein: CASSPTVENEKLFF; CDR3 DNA: TGTGCCAGCAGTCCGACAGTGGAAAATGAAAAACTGTTTTTT; clone size: .; J gene: TRBJ1-4; V gene: TRBV28; D gene: .
CDR3 protein: CAISGSGTRGYEQYF; CDR3 DNA: TGTGCCATCAGTGGGTCCGGGACTAGGGGCTACGAGCAGTACTTC; clone size: .; J gene: TRBJ2-7; V gene: TRBV10-3; D gene: TRBD2
CDR3 protein: CASSPPGQGREKLFF; CDR3 DNA: TGTGCCAGCAGTCCACCGGGACAGGGGAGGGAAAAACTGTTTTTT; clone size: .; J gene: TRBJ1-4; V gene: TRBV5-6; D gene: TRBD1
CDR3 protein: CASSLTGNQETQYF; CDR3 DNA: TGCGCCAGCAGCCTGACAGGAAACCAAGAGACCCAGTACTTC; clone size: .; J gene: TRBJ2-5; V gene: TRBV5-1; D gene: .
CDR3 protein: CASSPGGAQSSYEQYF; CDR3 DNA: TGTGCCAGCAGCCCCGGAGGGGCCCAAAGCTCCTACGAGCAGTACTTC; clone size: .; J gene: TRBJ2-7; V gene: TRBV5-4; D gene: .
CDR3 protein: CASSHDWARWTGRFLGYNEQFF; CDR3 DNA: TGTGCCAGCAGCCATGATTGGGCCCGGTGGACAGGGAGGTTCTTAGGGTACAATGAGCAGTTCTTC; clone size: .; J gene: TRBJ2-1; V gene: TRBV14; D gene: TRBD1
CDR3 protein: CASSFSGTSGNEQFF; CDR3 DNA: TGTGCCAGCAGTTTTTCCGGGACTAGCGGGAATGAGCAGTTCTTC; clone size: .; J gene: TRBJ2-1; V gene: TRBV28; D gene: TRBD2
CDR3 protein: CASSTPPRRVDEAFF; CDR3 DNA: TGTGCCAGCAGCACTCCCCCCCGGCGGGTTGATGAAGCTTTCTTT; clone size: .; J gene: TRBJ1-1; V gene: TRBV21-1; D gene: .
CDR3 protein: CSVANSWGRSYEQYF; CDR3 DNA: TGCAGCGTAGCCAATTCATGGGGCAGGTCCTACGAGCAGTACTTC; clone size: once; J gene: TRBJ2-7; V gene: TRBV29-1; D gene: .
CDR3 protein: CASSITYNEQFF; CDR3 DNA: TGTGCCAGCAGTATTACCTACAATGAGCAGTTCTTC; clone size: .; J gene: TRBJ2-1; V gene: TRBV2; D gene: .
CDR3 protein: CASSSLGTSGRKGRDTQYF; CDR3 DNA: TGTGCCAGCAGCTCCCTTGGGACTAGCGGGAGGAAGGGTAGAGATACGCAGTATTTT; clone size: .; J gene: TRBJ2-3; V gene: TRBV5-6; D gene: TRBD2